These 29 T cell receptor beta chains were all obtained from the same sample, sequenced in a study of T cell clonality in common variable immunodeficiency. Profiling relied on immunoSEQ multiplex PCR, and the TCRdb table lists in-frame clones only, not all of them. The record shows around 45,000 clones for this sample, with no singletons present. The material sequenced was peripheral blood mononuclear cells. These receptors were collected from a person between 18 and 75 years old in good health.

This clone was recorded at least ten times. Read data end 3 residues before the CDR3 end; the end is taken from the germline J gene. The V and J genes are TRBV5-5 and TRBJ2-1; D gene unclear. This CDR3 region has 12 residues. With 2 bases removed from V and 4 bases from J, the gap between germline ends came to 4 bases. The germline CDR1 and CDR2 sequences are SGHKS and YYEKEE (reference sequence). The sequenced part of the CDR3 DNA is TGTGCCAGCAGCTTTTTATACAATGAG. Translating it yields CASSFLYNE. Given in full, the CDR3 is CASSFLYNEQFF.

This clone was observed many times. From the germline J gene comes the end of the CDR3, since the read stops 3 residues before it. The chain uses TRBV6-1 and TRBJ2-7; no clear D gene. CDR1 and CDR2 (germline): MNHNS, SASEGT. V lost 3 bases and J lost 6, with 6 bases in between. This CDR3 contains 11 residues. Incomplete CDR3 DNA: TGTGCCAGCAGTGAGCCGGTCGAG. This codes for CASSEPVE. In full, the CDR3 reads CASSEPVEQYF.

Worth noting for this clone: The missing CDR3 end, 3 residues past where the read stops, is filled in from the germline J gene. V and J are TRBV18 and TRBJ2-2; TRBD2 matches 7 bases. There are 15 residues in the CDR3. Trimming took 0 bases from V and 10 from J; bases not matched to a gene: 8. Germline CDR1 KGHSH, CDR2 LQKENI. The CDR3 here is CASSPPGLEFVELFF. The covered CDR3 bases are TGTGCCAGCTCACCACCTGGACTAGAATTTGTGGAG.

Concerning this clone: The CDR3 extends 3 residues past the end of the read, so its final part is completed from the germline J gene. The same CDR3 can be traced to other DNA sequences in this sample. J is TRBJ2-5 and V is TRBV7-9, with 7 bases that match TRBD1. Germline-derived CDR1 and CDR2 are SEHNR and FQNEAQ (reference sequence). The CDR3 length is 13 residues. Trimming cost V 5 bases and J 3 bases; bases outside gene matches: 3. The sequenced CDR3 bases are TGTGCCAGCAGCCCGGGACAGAAAGAGACC. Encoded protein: CASSPGQKET. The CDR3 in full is CASSPGQKETQYF.

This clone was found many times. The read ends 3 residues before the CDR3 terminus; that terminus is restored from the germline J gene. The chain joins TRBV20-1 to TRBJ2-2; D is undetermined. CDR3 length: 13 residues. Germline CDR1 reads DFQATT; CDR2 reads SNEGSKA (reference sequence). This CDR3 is CSAKRPTNEKLFF. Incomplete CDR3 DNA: TGCAGTGCTAAAAGACCAACTAATGAAAAG.

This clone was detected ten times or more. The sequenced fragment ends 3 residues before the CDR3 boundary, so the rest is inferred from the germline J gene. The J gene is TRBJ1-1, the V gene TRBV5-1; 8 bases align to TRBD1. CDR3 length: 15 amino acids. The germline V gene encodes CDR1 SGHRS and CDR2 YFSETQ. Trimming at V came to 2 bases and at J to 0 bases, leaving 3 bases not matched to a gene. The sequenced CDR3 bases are TGCGCCAGCAGCTTAGGGACAGGCCTGAACACTGAA. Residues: CASSLGTGLNTE. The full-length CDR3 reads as CASSLGTGLNTEAFF.

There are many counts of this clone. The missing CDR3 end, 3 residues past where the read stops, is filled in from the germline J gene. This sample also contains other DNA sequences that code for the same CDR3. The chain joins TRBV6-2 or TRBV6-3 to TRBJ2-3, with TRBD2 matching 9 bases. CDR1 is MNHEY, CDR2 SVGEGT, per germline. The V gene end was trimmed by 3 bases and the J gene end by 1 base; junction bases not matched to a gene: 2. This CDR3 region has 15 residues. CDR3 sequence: CASSYLAGGTDTQYF. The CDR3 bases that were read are TGTGCCAGCAGTTATTTAGCGGGGGGCACAGATACG.

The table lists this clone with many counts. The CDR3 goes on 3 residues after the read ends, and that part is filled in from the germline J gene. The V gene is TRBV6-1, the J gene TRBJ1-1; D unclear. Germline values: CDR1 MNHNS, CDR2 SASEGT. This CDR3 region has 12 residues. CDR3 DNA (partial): TGTGCCAGCAGTGAATATGCGAGGGCA. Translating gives CASSEYARA. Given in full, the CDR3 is CASSEYARAAFF.

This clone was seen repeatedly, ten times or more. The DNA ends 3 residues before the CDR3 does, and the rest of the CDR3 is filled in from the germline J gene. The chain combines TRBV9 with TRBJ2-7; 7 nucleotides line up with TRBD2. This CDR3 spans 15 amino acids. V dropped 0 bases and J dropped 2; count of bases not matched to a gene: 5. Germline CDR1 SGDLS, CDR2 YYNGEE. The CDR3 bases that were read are TGTGCCAGCAGCGTAGCAGCGGGGAATACCTACGAG. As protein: CASSVAAGNTYE. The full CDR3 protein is CASSVAAGNTYEQYF. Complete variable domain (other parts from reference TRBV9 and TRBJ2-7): DSGVTQTPKHLITATGQRVTLRCSPRSGDLSVYWYQQSLDQGLQFLIQYYNGEERAKGNILERFSAQQFPDLHSELNLSSLELGDSALYFCASSVAAGNTYEQYFGPGTRLTVT.

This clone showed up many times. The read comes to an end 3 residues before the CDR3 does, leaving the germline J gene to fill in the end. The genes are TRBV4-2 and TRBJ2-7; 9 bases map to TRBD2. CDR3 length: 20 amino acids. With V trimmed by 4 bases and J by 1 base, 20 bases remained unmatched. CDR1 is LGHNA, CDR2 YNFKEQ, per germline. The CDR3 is CASSLHFSNLAGTPSYEQYF. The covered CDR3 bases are TGTGCCAGCAGCCTCCACTTCAGTAATCTAGCGGGGACCCCTTCCTACGAG.

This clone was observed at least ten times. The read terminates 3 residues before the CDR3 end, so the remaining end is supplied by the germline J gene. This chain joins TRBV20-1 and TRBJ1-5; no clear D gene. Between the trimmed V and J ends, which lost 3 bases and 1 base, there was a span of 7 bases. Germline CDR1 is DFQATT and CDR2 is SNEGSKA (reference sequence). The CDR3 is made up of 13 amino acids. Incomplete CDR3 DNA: TGCAGTGCTAGCGCTAGGAGCAATCAGCCC. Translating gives CSASARSNQP. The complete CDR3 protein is CSASARSNQPQHF.

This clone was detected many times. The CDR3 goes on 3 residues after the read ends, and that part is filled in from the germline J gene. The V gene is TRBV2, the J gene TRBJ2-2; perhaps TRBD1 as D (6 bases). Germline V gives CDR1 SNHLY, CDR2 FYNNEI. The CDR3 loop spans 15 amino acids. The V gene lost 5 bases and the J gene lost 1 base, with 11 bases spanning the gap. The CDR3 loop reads CASSQQGMNTGELFF. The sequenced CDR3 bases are TGTGCCAGCAGTCAACAGGGAATGAACACCGGGGAG.

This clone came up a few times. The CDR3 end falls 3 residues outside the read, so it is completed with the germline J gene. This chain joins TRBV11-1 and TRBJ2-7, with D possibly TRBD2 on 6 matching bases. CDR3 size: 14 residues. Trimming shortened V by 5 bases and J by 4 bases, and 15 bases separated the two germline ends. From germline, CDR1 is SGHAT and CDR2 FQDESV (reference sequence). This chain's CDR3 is CASSTPGDGYEQYF. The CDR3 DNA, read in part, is TGTGCCAGCAGCACCCCGGGGGATGGGTACGAG.

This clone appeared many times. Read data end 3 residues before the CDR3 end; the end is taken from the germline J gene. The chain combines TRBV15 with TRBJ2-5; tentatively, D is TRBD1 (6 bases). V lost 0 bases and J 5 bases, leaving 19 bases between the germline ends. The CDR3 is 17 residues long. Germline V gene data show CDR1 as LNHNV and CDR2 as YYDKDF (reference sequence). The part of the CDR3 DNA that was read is TGTGCCACCAGCAGAGATGGGAGAGTGGGGGCCTGGGAGACC. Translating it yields CATSRDGRVGAWET. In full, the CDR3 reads CATSRDGRVGAWETQYF.

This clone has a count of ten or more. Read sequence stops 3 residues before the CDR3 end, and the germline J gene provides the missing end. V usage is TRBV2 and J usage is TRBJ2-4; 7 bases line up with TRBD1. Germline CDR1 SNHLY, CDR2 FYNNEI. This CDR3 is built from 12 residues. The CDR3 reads CASSGTAVSQYF. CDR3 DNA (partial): TGTGCCAGCAGCGGGACAGCGGTCTCT.

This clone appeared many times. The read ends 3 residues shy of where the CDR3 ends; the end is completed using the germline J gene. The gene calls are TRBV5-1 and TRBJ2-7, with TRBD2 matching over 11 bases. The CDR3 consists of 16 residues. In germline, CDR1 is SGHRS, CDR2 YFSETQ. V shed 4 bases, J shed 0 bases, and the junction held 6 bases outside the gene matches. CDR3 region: CASSVVAGGNSYEQYF. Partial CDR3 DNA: TGCGCCAGCAGCGTAGTAGCGGGGGGGAACTCCTACGAG. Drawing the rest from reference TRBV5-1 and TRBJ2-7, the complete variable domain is KAGVTQTPRYLIKTRGQQVTLSCSPISGHRSVSWYQQTPGQGLQFLFEYFSETQRNKGNFPGRFSGRQFSNSRSEMNVSTLELGDSALYLCASSVVAGGNSYEQYFGPGTRLTVT.

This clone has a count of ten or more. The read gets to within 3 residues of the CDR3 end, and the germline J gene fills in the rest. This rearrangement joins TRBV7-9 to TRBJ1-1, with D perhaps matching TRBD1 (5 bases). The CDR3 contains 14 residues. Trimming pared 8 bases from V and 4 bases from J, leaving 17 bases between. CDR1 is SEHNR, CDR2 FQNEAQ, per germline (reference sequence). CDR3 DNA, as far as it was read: TGTGCCAGCGCTGCAATGGGAGGGGCCACTGAA. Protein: CASAAMGGATE. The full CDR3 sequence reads CASAAMGGATEAFF.

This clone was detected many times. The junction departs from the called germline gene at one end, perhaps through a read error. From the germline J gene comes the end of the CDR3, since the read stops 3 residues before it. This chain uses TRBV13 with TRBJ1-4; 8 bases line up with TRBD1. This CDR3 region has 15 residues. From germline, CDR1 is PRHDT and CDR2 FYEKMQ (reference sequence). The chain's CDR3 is CASSPWDRTTEKLFF. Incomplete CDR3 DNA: TGTGCCAGCAGCCCGTGGGACAGGACTACTGAAAAA.

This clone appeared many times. The part of the CDR3 DNA that was read is TGTGCTAGTGGTTTGTCGGAGGGGGCAGGGCCC. Translation gives CASGLSEGAGP. The full CDR3 protein reads CASGLSEGAGPQHF. The chain carries TRBV12-5 and TRBJ1-5; 7 bases agree with TRBD1. The CDR3 end falls 3 residues outside the read, so it is completed with the germline J gene. V trimming: 2 bases; J trimming: 9 bases; junction bases outside the gene matches: 7. The CDR3 totals 14 residues. Germline V gives CDR1 LGHNT, CDR2 FRNRAP.

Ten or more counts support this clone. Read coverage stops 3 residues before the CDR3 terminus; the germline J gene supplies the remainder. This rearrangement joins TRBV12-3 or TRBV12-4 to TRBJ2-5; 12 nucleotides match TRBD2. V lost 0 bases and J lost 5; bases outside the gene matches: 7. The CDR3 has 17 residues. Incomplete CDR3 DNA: TGTGCCAGCAGTTTAGCGACTAGCGGGAGTCCGAGGGAGACC. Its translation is CASSLATSGSPRET. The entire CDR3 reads CASSLATSGSPRETQYF.

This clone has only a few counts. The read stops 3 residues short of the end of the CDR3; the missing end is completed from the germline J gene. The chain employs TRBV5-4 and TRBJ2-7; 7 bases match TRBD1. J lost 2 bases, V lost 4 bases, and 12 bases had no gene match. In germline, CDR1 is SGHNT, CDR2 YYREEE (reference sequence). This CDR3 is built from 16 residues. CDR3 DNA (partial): TGTGCCAGCAGCCTGGGGGCCCGGGACAGCACCTACGAG. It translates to CASSLGARDSTYE. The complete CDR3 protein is CASSLGARDSTYEQYF.

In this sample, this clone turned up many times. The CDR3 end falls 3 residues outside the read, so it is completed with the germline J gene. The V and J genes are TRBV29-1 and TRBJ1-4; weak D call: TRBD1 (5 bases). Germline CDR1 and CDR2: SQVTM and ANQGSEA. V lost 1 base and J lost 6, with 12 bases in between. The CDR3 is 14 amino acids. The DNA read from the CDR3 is TGCAGCGTTGAAGGGCAACCGGGGGATGAAAAA. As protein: CSVEGQPGDEK. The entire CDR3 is CSVEGQPGDEKLFF.

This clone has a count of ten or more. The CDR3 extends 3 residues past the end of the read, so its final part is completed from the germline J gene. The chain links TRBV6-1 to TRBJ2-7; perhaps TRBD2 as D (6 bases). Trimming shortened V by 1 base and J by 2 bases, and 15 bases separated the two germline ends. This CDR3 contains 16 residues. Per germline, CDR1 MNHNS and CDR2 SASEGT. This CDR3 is CASSEVRRRLAYEQYF. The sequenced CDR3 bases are TGTGCCAGCAGTGAAGTCAGGCGCAGACTAGCCTACGAG.

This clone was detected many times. Incomplete CDR3 DNA: TGCAGTGCTAGAGACGGCCAGGGGGACACCGGGGAG. Its translation: CSARDGQGDTGE. The CDR3 as a whole reads CSARDGQGDTGELFF. The chain recombines TRBV20-1 with TRBJ2-2; 7 positions agree with TRBD1. The CDR3 is cut off 3 residues early in the read; its end comes from the germline J gene. Germline lookup yields CDR1 DFQATT and CDR2 SNEGSKA (reference sequence). J gave up 3 bases and V 0 bases, and 4 bases lay outside the gene matches. The CDR3 loop spans 15 amino acids.

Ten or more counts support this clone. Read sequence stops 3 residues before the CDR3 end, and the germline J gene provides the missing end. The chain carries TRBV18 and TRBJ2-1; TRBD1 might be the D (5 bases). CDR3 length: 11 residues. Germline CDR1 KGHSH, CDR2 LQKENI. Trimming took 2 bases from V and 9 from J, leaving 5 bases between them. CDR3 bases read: TGTGCCAGCTCACCAGACAGTGAG. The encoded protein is CASSPDSE. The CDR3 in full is CASSPDSEQFF.

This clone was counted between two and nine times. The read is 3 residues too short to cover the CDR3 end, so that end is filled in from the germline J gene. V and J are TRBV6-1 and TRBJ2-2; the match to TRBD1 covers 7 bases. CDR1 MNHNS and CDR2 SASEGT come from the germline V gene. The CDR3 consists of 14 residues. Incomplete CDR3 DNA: TGTGCCAGCAGCGAAAGGGGGCGCGGTGAAAAG. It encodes CASSERGRGEK. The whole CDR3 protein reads CASSERGRGEKLFF.

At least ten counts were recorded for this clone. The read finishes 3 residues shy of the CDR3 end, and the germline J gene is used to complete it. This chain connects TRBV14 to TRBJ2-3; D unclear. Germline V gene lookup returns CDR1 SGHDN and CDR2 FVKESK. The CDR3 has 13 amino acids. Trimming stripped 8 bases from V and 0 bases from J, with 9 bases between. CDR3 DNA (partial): TGTGCCAGCGCCAAGGCTAGCACAGATACG. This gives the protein CASAKASTDT. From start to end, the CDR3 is CASAKASTDTQYF.

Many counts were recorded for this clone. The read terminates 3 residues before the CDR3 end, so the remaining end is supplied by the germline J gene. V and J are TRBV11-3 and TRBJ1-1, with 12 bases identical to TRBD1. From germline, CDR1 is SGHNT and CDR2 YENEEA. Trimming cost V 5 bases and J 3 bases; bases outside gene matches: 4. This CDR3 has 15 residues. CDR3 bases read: TGTGCCAGCAGCCCCGGGACAGGGGGCTACACTGAA. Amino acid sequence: CASSPGTGGYTE. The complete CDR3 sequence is CASSPGTGGYTEAFF.

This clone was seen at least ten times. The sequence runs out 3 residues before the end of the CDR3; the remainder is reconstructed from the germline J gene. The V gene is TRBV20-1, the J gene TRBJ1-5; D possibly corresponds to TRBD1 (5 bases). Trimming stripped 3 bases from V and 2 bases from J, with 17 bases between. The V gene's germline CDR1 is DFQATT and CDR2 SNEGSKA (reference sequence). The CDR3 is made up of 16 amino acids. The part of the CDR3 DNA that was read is TGCAGTGCTAGGAAGGATGCCACAGGTGGCAATCAGCCC. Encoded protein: CSARKDATGGNQP. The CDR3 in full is CSARKDATGGNQPQHF.